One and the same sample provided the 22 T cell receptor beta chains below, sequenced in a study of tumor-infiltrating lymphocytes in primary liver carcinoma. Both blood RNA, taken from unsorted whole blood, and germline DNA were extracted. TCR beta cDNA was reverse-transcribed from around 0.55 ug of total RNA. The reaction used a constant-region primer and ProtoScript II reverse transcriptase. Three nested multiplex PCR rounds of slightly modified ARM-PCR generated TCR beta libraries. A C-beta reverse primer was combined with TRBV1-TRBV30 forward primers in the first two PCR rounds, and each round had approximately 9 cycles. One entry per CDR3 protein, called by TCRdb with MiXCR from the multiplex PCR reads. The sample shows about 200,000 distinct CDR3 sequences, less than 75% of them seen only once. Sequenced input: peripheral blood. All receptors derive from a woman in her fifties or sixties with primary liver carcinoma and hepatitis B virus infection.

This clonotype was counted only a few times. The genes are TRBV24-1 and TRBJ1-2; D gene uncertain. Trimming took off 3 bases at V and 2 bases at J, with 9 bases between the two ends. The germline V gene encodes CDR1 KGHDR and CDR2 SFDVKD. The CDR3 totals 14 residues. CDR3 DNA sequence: TGTGCCACCAGTGATGCCAAGATAAACTATGGCTACACCTTC. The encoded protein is CATSDAKINYGYTF.

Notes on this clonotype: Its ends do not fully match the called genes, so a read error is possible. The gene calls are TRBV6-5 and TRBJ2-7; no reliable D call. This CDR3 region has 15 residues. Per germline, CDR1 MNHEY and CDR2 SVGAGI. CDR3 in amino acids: CTNSYSIAGFYEQYF. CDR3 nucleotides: TGTACCAACAGTTACTCGATCGCCGGCTTCTACGAGCAGTATTTC.

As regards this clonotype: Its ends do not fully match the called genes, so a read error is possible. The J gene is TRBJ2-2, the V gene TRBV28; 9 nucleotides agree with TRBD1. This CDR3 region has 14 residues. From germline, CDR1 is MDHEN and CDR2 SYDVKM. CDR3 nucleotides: TGTGCCAGCAGTTTGGACAGGGGAATCGGGGAGCTATTTTTT. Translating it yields CASSLDRGIGELFF.

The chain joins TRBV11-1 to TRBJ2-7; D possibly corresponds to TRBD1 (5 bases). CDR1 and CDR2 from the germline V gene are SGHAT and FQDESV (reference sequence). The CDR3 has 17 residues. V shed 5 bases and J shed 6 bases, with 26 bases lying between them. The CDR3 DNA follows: TGTGCCAGCAGCCCCGTTATCGGGCATGGGGCCGCCTGCGAGCAGTACTTC. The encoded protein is CASSPVIGHGAACEQYF.

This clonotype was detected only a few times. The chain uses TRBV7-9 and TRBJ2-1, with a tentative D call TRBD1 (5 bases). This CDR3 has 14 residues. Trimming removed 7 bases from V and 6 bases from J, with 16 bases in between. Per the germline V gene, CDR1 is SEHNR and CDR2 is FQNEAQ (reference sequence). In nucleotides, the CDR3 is TGTGCCAGCACTGCAGGGTGGGTGAGCAATGAGCAGTTCTTC. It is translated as CASTAGWVSNEQFF.

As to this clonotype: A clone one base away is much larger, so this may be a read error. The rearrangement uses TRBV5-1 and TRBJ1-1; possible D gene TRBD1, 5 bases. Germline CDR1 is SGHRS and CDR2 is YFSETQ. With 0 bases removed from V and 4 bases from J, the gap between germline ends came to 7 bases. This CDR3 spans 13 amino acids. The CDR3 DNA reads TGCGCCAGCAGCTTGGCAGGGTCCACTGAAGCTTTCTTT. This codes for CASSLAGSTEAFF.

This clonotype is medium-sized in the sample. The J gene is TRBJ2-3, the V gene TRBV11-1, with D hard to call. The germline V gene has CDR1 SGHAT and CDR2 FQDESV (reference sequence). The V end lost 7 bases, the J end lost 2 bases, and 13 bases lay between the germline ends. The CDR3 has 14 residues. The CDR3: CASTRGLHTDTQYF. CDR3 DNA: TGTGCCAGCACCCGAGGTCTACACACAGATACGCAGTATTTT. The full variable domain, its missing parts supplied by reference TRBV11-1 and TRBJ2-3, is EAEVAQSPRYKITEKSQAVAFWCDPISGHATLYWYRQILGQGPELLVQFQDESVVDDSQLPKDRFSAERLKGVDSTLKIQPAELGDSAMYLCASTRGLHTDTQYFGPGTRLTVL.

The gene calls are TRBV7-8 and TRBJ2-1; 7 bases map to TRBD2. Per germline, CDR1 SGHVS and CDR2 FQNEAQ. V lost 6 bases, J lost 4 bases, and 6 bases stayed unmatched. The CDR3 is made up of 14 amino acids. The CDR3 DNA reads TGTGCCAGCAGGGCCCAGCGGGAATACAATGAGCAGTTCTTC. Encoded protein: CASRAQREYNEQFF.

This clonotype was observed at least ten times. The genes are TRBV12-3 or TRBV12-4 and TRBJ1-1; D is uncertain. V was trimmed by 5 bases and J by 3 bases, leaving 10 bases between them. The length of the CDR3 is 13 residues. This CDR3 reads CASSPRGDTEAFF. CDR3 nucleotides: TGTGCCAGCAGTCCCCGCGGGGACACTGAAGCTTTCTTT.

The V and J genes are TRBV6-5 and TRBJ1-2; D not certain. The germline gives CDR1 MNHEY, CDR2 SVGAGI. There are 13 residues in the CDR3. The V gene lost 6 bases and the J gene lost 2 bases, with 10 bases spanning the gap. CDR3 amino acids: CASRSRVNYGYTF. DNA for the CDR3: TGTGCCAGCAGATCTCGGGTAAACTATGGCTACACCTTC.

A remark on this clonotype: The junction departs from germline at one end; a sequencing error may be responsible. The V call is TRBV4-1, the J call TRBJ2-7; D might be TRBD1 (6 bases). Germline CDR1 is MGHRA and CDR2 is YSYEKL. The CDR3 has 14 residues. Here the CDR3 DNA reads TGTGCCAGCAGCCGGACAGCATCAACCTACAAGCAGTACTTC. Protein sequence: CASSRTASTYKQYF.

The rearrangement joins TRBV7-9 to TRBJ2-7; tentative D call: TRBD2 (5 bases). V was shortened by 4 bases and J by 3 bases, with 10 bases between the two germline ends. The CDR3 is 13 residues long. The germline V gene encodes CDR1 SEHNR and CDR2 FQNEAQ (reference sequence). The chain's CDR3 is CASSSEGHYEQYF. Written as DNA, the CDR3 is TGTGCCAGCAGCTCAGAGGGTCACTACGAGCAGTACTTC. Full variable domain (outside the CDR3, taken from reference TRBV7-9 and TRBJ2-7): DTGVSQNPRHKITKRGQNVTFRCDPISEHNRLYWYRQTLGQGPEFLTYFQNEAQLEKSRLLSDRFSAERPKGSFSTLEIQRTEQGDSAMYLCASSSEGHYEQYFGPGTRLTVT.

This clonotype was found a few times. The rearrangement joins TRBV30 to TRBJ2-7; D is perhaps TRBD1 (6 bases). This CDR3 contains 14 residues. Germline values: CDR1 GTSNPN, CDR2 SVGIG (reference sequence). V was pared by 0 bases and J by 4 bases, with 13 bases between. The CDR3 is CAWSVPGRGYEQYF. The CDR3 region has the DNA TGTGCCTGGAGTGTACCGGGCAGGGGTTACGAGCAGTACTTC. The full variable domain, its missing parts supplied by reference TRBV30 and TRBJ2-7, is SQTIHQWPATLVQPVGSPLSLECTVEGTSNPNLYWYRQAAGRGLQLLFYSVGIGQISSEVPQNLSASRPQDRQFILSSKKLLLSDSGFYLCAWSVPGRGYEQYFGPGTRLTVT.

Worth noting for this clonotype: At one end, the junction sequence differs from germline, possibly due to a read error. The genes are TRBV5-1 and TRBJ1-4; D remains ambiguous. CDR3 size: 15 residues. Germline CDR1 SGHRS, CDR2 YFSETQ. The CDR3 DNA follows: TGCGCCAGTAAGGACCGGACGGGAACTAATGAAAAACCGTTTTTT. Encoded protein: CASKDRTGTNEKPFF.

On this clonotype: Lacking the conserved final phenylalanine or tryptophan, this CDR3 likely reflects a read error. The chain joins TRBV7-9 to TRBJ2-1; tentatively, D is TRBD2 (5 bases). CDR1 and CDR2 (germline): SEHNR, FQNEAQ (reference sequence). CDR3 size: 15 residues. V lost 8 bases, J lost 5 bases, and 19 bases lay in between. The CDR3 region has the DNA TGTGCCAGCCGAAACTCGAGACGGGGAGACAATGAGCAGTTCTTA. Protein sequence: CASRNSRRGDNEQFL.

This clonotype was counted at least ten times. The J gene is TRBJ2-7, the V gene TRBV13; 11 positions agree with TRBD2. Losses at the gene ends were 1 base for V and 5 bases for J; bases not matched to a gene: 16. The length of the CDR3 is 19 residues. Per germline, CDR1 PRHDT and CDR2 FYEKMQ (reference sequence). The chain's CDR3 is CASSLASRASGRYWDEQYF. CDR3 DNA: TGTGCCAGCAGCTTAGCTTCAAGGGCTAGCGGGAGGTACTGGGACGAGCAGTACTTC.

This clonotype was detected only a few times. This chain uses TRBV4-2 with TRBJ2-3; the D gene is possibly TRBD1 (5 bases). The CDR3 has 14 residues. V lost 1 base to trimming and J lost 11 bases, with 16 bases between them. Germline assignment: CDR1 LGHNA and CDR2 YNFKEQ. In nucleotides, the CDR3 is TGTGCCAGCAGCCAAGTCGGCGGCACAGGTATGCAGTATTTT. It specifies CASSQVGGTGMQYF.

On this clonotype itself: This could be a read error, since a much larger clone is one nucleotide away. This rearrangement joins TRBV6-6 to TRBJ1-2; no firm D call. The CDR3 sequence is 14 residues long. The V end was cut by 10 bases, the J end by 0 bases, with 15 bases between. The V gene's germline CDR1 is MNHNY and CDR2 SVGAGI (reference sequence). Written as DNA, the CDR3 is TGTGCCAACAGCGCGGACGGGTCTAACTATGGCTACACCTTC. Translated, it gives CANSADGSNYGYTF.

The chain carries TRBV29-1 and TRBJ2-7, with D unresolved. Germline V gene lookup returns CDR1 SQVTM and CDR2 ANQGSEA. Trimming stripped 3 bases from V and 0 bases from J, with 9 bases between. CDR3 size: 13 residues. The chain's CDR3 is CSVDLWNSYEQYF. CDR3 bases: TGCAGCGTTGATTTGTGGAACTCCTACGAGCAGTACTTC.

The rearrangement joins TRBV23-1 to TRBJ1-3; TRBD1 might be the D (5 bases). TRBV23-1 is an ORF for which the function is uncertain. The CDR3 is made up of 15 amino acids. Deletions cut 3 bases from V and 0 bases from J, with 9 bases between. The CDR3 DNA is TGCGCCAGCAGTCAGGAGGGGAGCTCTGGAAACACCATATATTTT. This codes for CASSQEGSSGNTIYF.

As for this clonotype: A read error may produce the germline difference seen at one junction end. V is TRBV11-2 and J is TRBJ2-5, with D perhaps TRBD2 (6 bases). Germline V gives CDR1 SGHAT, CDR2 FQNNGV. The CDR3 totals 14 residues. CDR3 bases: TGTACCAGCAGCTTAAACGGGGGCCAAGAGACCCAGTACTTC. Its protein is CTSSLNGGQETQYF.

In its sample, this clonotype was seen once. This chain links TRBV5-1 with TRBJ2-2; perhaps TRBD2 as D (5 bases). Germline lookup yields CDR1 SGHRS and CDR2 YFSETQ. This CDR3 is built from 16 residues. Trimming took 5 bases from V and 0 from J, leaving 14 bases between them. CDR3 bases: TGCGCCAGCAGTTTGCGGGCAATTGCGAACACCGGGGAGCTGTTTTTT. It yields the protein CASSLRAIANTGELFF.